This TCR beta chain was captured by sequencing in a study of blood T cell repertoires in COVID-19. This CDR3 is 15 amino acids long. V was pared by 2 bases and J by 0 bases, with 1 base of the junction left unmatched. CDR1 and CDR2 (germline): MNHEY, SMNVEV (reference sequence). In the original analysis: Estimated nucleated cell counts came from reference gene primer amplification. Measured with immunoSEQ multiplex PCR; TCRdb has only the in-frame clones, and not every one. V, J and clone size reflect that table, while D and trimming were determined from the DNA. The repertoire holds roughly 93,000 clones, with approximately 87% as singletons.

This clonotype was obtained from a human donor in a cohort sampled during active COVID-19. The sample taken for sequencing was peripheral blood. The rearrangement uses TRBV27 and TRBJ2-7, with 10 bases lining up with TRBD2. For the CDR3, the DNA is TGTGCCAGCAGTTTAGCTAGCGGGAGCTCCTACGAGCAGTACTTC. It yields the protein CASSLASGSSYEQYF.